This TCR beta chain was captured in a study of T cell responses to AZD1222 COVID-19 vaccine. Clones were read by immunoSEQ multiplex PCR, and TCRdb kept only the in-frame ones, dropping some. The sample includes some 120,000 clones, around 89% of them seen just once. CDR1 and CDR2 from the germline V gene are MDHEN and SYDVKM. V lost 3 bases to trimming and J lost 5 bases; unmatched junction nucleotides: 9. The CDR3 runs to 15 residues. This sequence joins TRBV28 and TRBJ1-2, with TRBD1 identical over 7 bases. The receptor was derived from an adult in good health. Sequenced here: peripheral blood, sampled on day 0 of AZD1222 vaccination. As DNA, the CDR3 is TGTGCCAGCAGTTTGGTTCTCAGGGGGAAGTATGGCTACACCTTC. Its protein product is CASSLVLRGKYGYTF.